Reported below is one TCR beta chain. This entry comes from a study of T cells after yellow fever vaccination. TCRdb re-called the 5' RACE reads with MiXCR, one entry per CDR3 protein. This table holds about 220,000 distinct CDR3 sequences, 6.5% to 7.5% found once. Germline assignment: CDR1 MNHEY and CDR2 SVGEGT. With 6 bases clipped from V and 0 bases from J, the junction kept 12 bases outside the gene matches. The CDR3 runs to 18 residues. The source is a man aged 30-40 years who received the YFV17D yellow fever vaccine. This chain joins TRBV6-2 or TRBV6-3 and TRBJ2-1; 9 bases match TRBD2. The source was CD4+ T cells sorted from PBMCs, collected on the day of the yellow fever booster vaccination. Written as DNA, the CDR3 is TGTGCCAGCAGCCGACTAGCGGAGAAACTAAGCTCCTACAATGAGCAGTTCTTC. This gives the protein CASSRLAEKLSSYNEQFF.